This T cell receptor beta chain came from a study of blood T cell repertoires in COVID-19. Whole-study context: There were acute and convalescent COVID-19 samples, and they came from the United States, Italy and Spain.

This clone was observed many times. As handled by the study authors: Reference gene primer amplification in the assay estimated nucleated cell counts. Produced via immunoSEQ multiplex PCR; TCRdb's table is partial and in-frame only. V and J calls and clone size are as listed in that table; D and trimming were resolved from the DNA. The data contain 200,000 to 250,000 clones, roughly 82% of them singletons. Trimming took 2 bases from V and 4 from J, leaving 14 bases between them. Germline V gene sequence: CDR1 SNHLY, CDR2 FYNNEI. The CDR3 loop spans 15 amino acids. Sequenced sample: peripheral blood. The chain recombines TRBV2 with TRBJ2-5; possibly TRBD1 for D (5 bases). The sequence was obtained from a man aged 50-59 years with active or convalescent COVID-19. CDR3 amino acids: CASSEQGFPGETQYF. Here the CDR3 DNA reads TGTGCCAGCAGTGAACAGGGTTTCCCGGGAGAGACCCAGTACTTC.